This is a list of T cell receptor beta chains from one sample in a study of neurological immune-mediated disorders. TCRdb ran MiXCR on the 5' RACE reads and lists one entry per CDR3 protein. The sample lists about 54,000 distinct CDR3 sequences; 4% were seen once. The sample comprised CD4+ T cells from blood. These receptors were obtained from a woman between 40 and 50 years old with multiple sclerosis. Both conserved end residues are part of each CDR3. A D gene is named only where the DNA matches it firmly. Clone size is not always given. Where it is, it says once, few, many or a class for expanded clones.

v_gene	abundance	d_gene	j_gene	CDR3nt	CDR3aa
TRBV29-1	many	TRBD1	TRBJ1-2	TGCAGCGTTGAAAGCCAGGAGGGGGCGACCTTC	CSVESQEGATF
TRBV20-1	many	TRBD2	TRBJ2-1	TGCAGTGCTCGAGCTTTTGAGGGCCGCGGGAGAGAGCAGTTCTTC	CSARAFEGRGREQFF
TRBV11-2	many	-	TRBJ2-3	TGTGCCAGCAGCTTAGATCCCCATCCCGTGGGAGGTACGCAGTATTTT	CASSLDPHPVGGTQYF
TRBV20-1	many	-	TRBJ1-5	TGCAGTGTTTATACAGGGTTCGGACAGCCCCAGCATTTT	CSVYTGFGQPQHF
TRBV4-1	many	TRBD1	TRBJ1-1	TGCGCCAGCAGCCAACCCCGGGACAGGGGGCTGGGAAGCGAAGCTTTCTTT	CASSQPRDRGLGSEAFF
TRBV6-2/TRBV6-3	many	-	TRBJ2-3	TGTGCCAGCAGTTACAAATTGGGGGCGGCGGCTCCTGGCACAGATACGCAGTATTTT	CASSYKLGAAAPGTDTQYF
TRBV6-6	many	TRBD2	TRBJ2-1	TGTGCCAGCAGTTCCGGGGATAGCGGGGGGGCTTACAATGAGCAGTTCTTC	CASSSGDSGGAYNEQFF
TRBV10-3	many	TRBD1	TRBJ2-1	TGTGCCATCAGTGATAACGACAGGGGGAATGAGCAGTTCTTC	CAISDNDRGNEQFF
TRBV5-5	many	TRBD1	TRBJ1-2	TGTGCCAGCAGCTTGACAGGGGGAACCTATGGCTACACCTTC	CASSLTGGTYGYTF
TRBV7-3	many	-	TRBJ1-2	TGTGCCAGCAGCCCACACGGTGGAAACTATGGCTACACCTTC	CASSPHGGNYGYTF
TRBV9	many	-	TRBJ2-3	TGTGCCAGCAGCGCCACCGGGACCACATTGGATACGCAGTATTTT	CASSATGTTLDTQYF
TRBV29-1	many	TRBD2	TRBJ2-1	TGCAGCGTTGAAGAAACTAGCGGGGGTGAGCAGTTCTTC	CSVEETSGGEQFF
TRBV6-5	-	TRBD1	TRBJ2-7	TGTGCCAGCACCCAGGCGGGACAGGGTCCCTCCTACGAGCAGTACTTC	CASTQAGQGPSYEQYF
TRBV20-1	many	TRBD1	TRBJ2-3	TGCAGTGCTAGGGACAGGGAGGCAGATACGCAGTATTTT	CSARDREADTQYF
TRBV29-1	many	-	TRBJ1-2	TGCAGCGTTGAGGTATGGGGGAGAGACTATGGCTACACCTTC	CSVEVWGRDYGYTF
TRBV11-2	many	-	TRBJ2-3	TGTGCCAGCAGCTTAATAGGGGCAACCAGAGATACGCAGTATTTT	CASSLIGATRDTQYF
TRBV7-9	-	-	TRBJ2-1	TGTGCCAGCAGCTTAAAGAGGGGCTCCAATTTCAATGAGCAGTTCTTC	CASSLKRGSNFNEQFF
TRBV29-1	many	-	TRBJ1-4	TGCAGCGCTGGGGAGGGCAGCTCTAAGGAAAAACTGTTTTTT	CSAGEGSSKEKLFF
TRBV5-1	many	-	TRBJ1-2	TGCGCCAGCAGCCCGGTGGCGGGGGATCTTGGCTACACCTTC	CASSPVAGDLGYTF
TRBV9	many	TRBD1	TRBJ2-7	TGTGCCAGCTCCCGGGGACAGGGCTACGAGCAGTACTTC	CASSRGQGYEQYF
TRBV6-5	many	-	TRBJ2-2	TGTGCCAGCAGCTCCCACGGGGGGAACACCGGGGAGCTGTTTTTT	CASSSHGGNTGELFF
TRBV2	many	TRBD1	TRBJ2-2	TGTGCCAGCCATATGGACAGGGGAGACGCCGGGGAGCTGTTTTTT	CASHMDRGDAGELFF
TRBV7-2	many	-	TRBJ2-6	TGTGCCAGCAGCTTAGTTCTGTGGGCTGGAGGGGCCAACGTCCTGACTTTC	CASSLVLWAGGANVLTF
TRBV11-2	many	TRBD1	TRBJ2-5	TGTGCCAGCAGCTTAGGGCAACCGGGACAGCGGGAGACCCAGTACTTC	CASSLGQPGQRETQYF
TRBV15	many	-	TRBJ2-7	TGTGCCACCAGCAGAGATACGAACTCCTACGAGCAGTACTTC	CATSRDTNSYEQYF
TRBV20-1	many	-	TRBJ1-1	TGCAGTGCCCCCGACTGGGGGGTAAACACTGAAGCTTTCTTT	CSAPDWGVNTEAFF
TRBV5-1	many	TRBD1	TRBJ2-7	TGCGCCAGCAGCTTGACAGGGGATTCCTACGAGCAGTACTTC	CASSLTGDSYEQYF
TRBV7-2	-	-	TRBJ1-2	TGTGCCAGCAATCGCGACAAGGGAAGGGATGGCTACACCTTC	CASNRDKGRDGYTF
TRBV3-1	many	-	TRBJ1-1	TGTGCCAGCAGCCAATATATCGGTTCGGAAGCTTTCTTT	CASSQYIGSEAFF
TRBV29-1	many	-	TRBJ1-1	TGCAGCGTTATACCTGGGTTGGGAACTGAAGCTTTCTTT	CSVIPGLGTEAFF
TRBV6-1	many	-	TRBJ1-1	TGTGCCAGCAAAAAAGGGACTAACACTGAAGCTTTCTTT	CASKKGTNTEAFF
TRBV7-2	many	TRBD1	TRBJ1-2	TGTGCCAGCAGCTTAGCCGGGACAGGGGATGGCTACACCTTC	CASSLAGTGDGYTF
TRBV4-2	many	TRBD2	TRBJ2-2	TGTGCCAGCAGCCAACTTACCCTAGCGGGGGGAAACACCGGGGAGCTGTTTTTT	CASSQLTLAGGNTGELFF
TRBV11-2	many	-	TRBJ2-1	TGTGCCAGCAGCTTAAACTTAGTTGGGCCTCTCTCAGACAATGAGCAGTTCTTC	CASSLNLVGPLSDNEQFF
TRBV5-1	many	TRBD1	TRBJ1-6	TGCGCCAGCAGCTTGGAGGGGGCAAGCTCACCCCTCCACTTT	CASSLEGASSPLHF
TRBV11-2	many	-	TRBJ1-5	TGTGCCAGCAGCCTCAAGGAAGGTTGGGGCAATCAGCCCCAGCATTTT	CASSLKEGWGNQPQHF
TRBV5-1	many	TRBD1	TRBJ1-6	TGCGCCAGCCAGACAGGGGTAAATTCACCCCTCCACTTT	CASQTGVNSPLHF
TRBV3-1	many	TRBD1	TRBJ1-1	TGTGCCAGCAGCCCTCGAAAGGCCGGACAGGGGCCGACTGAAGCTTTCTTT	CASSPRKAGQGPTEAFF
TRBV3-1	many	-	TRBJ2-7	TGTGCCAGCAGCCAACAACAGACTTCCTACGAGCAGTACTTC	CASSQQQTSYEQYF
TRBV28	many	TRBD1	TRBJ1-2	TGTGCCAGCAGTAGCGACAGGGGCGATGGCTACACCTTC	CASSSDRGDGYTF
TRBV4-2	many	TRBD1	TRBJ1-1	TGTGCCAGCAGCCCCCGGGACAGGGGGCCGGTAGCTTTCTTT	CASSPRDRGPVAFF
TRBV9	many	-	TRBJ2-3	TGTGCCAGCAGCGTAAAGGGATACGCAGATACGCAGTATTTT	CASSVKGYADTQYF
TRBV10-3	many	-	TRBJ2-7	TGTGCCATCAGTGAGAGAACTGGACGTCCCTACGAGCAGTACTTC	CAISERTGRPYEQYF
TRBV10-3	many	-	TRBJ2-1	TGTGCCATCAGTGGGCCTAGGGGGAATTCCTACAATGAGCAGTTCTTC	CAISGPRGNSYNEQFF
TRBV5-1	many	-	TRBJ1-1	TGCGCCAGCAGCTTGGCCCCGGGAGTCATGAACACTGAAGCTTTCTTT	CASSLAPGVMNTEAFF
TRBV27	many	-	TRBJ1-2	TGTGCCAGCAGTTCTCGGTCTCCCCCTGGCTACACCTTC	CASSSRSPPGYTF
TRBV24-1	many	-	TRBJ2-7	TGTGCCACCAGTGAGGCCGGGGGGCCGGGAACCTACGAGCAGTACTTC	CATSEAGGPGTYEQYF
TRBV20-1	many	-	TRBJ2-1	TGCAGTGCTGAGCGTGGTGGGACCGCCGAGCAGTTCTTC	CSAERGGTAEQFF
TRBV4-1	many	-	TRBJ2-5	TGCGCCAGCAGCCAAAGATTCCAAGAGACCCAGTACTTC	CASSQRFQETQYF
TRBV5-5	many	TRBD1	TRBJ2-7	TGTGCCAGCAGCTGGGGGCCGGGACAGGGAACCTACGAGCAGTACTTC	CASSWGPGQGTYEQYF
TRBV18	many	-	TRBJ1-1	TGTGCCAGCTCACCACCGGCCAAGGGGACTGAAGCTTTCTTT	CASSPPAKGTEAFF
TRBV21-1	many	-	TRBJ1-5	TGTGCCAGCAGCAACGCCGGACAGGGGGCCAGCCAGCCCCAGCATTTT	CASSNAGQGASQPQHF
TRBV6-2/TRBV6-3	many	-	TRBJ2-5	TGTGCCAGCAGTTACTCGGGGGAGACCCAGTACTTC	CASSYSGETQYF
TRBV5-1	many	-	TRBJ2-7	TGCGCCAGCAGCTTGGGTGGAGGCGAGCAGTACTTC	CASSLGGGEQYF
TRBV5-1	many	TRBD2	TRBJ2-1	TGCGCCAGCCGGATAGCGGGGACCTACAATGAGCAGTTCTTC	CASRIAGTYNEQFF
TRBV15	many	TRBD1	TRBJ2-3	TGTGCCACCAGCAGAGAGTTCGAACAGGGGGACGGCACAGATACGCAGTATTTT	CATSREFEQGDGTDTQYF
TRBV5-1	few	-	TRBJ2-3	TGCGCCAGCAGCTTCTACGGGGATCCCACAGATACGCAGTATTTT	CASSFYGDPTDTQYF
TRBV3-1	many	TRBD1	TRBJ1-5	TGTGCCAGCAGCCAAGGGCCCGGGACAGGGGGCCTGGAGCCCCAGCATTTT	CASSQGPGTGGLEPQHF
TRBV14	many	-	TRBJ2-1	TGTGCCAGCAGCGCCTCCTGGGGTGCCCGCTCCTACAATGAGCAGTTCTTC	CASSASWGARSYNEQFF